A single T cell receptor beta chain is shown here with its context. The antigen remains unidentified. Some clones are missing from TCRdb's copy, which holds only in-frame ones; the method was immunoSEQ multiplex PCR. The sample includes approximately 28,000 clones, roughly 80% of them seen just once. This sample was included in a study of vaccination effects on CD4 cells after COVID-19. The CDR3 has 12 residues. Whole-study findings and limits: The study, lacking early post-infection timepoints, had few convalescent patients.

Ahead of sequencing, the ViraFEST assay grew antigen-specific CD4+ T cells using viral peptide pools. Investigators separated out CD4+ T cells once around 10 days of culture had passed. Participants were given two doses of BNT162b2 or mRNA-1273 vaccine. Researchers reported culturing 2 million or so PBMC in each well, adding approximately 9.4 IU/ml IL-2 and about 9.5 ug/ml peptides. Half-medium exchanges with IL-2 medium took place on days 3 and 7. The sequence was collected from a human donor who received a COVID-19 vaccine. Material: CD4+ T cells from PBMCs cultured with HCoV-229E spike peptides, obtained after COVID-19 vaccination. V is TRBV21-1 and J is TRBJ2-1. TRBV21-1 is a pseudogene locus. The chain's CDR3 is CAEHLEGYEQFF. CDR3 bases: TGTGCCGAACACCTCGAAGGATATGAGCAGTTCTTC.